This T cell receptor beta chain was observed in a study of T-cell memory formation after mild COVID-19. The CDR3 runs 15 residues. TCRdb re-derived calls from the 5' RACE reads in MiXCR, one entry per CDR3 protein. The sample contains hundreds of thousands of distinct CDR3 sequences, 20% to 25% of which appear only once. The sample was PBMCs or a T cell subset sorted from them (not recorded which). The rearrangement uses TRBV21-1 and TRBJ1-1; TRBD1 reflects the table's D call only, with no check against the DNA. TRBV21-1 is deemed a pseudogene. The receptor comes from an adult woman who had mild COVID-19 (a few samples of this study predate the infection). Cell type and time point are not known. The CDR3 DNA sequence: TGTGCCAGCAGCATCACAGGGGAGGCGCGGACTGAAGCTTTCTTT. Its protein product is CASSITGEARTEAFF.